The present T cell receptor beta chain was sequenced within a study of blood T cell repertoires in COVID-19. The CDR3 has 13 amino acids. This clone was recorded a few times. Profiling relied on immunoSEQ multiplex PCR, and the TCRdb table lists in-frame clones only, not all of them. The sample yields around 100,000 clones, about 89% seen once. J is TRBJ1-2 and V is TRBV21-1; the table's D call TRBD1 went unverified against the DNA. TRBV21-1 is a documented pseudogene. The TCR originated in a man in his forties or fifties with acute or convalescent COVID-19. What was sequenced was peripheral blood. The CDR3 DNA sequence: TGTGCCAACAAGACAGGGGGCTTAAATGGCTACACCTTC. Its protein is CANKTGGLNGYTF.